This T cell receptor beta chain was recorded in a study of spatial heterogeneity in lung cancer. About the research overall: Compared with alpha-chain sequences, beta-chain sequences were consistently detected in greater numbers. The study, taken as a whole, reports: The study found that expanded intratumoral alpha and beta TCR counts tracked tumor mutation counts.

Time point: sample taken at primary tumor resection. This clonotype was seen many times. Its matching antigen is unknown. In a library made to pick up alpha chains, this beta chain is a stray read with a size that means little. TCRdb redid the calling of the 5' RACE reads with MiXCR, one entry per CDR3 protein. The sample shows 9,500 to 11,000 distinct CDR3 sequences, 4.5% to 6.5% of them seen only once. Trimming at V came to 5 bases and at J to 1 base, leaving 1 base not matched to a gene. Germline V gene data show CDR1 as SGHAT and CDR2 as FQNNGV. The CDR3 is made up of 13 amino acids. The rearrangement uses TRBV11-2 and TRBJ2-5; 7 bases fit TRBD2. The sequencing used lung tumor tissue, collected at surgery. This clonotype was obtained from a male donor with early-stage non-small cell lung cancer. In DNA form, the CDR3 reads TGTGCCAGCAGCGGGGGGGTCCAAGAGACCCAGTACTTC. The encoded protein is CASSGGVQETQYF.